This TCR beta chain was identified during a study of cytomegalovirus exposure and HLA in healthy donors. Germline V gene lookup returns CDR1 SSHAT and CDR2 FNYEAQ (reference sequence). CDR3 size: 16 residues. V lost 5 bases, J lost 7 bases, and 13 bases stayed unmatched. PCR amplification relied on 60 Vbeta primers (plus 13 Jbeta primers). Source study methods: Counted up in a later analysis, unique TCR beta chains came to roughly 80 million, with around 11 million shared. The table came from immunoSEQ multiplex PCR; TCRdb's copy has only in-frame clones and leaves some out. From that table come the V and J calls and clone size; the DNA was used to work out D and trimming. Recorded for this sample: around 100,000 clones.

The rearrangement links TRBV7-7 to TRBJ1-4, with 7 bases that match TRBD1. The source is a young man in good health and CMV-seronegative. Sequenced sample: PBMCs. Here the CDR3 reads CASSIFRRGPSEKLFF. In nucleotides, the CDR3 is TGTGCCAGCAGCATCTTCCGAAGGGGGCCGAGTGAAAAACTGTTTTTT.